This entry is about one TCR beta chain. Which antigen it targets is not known. The record has no base qualities; no much larger clone is one base away. This specimen belongs to a study of immune characterization of retroperitoneal liposarcoma (dated by TCRdb to the late 2010s). Library construction relied on PCR. The reads were generated on a NextSeq 500. TCRdb redid the processing of the public reads, applying fastp at Q25 and MiXCR, and retained in-frame beta chains. Rows matching on CDR3 protein sequence are summarized as one entry with the most common DNA and genes. This sample comprises some 3,000 distinct CDR3 sequences, 45% of them detected only once. The top ten clonotypes cover roughly 40% of the sample. Inclusive of the bounding cysteine and phenylalanine, the CDR3 is 15 residues long. Only the CDR3 part of the read is kept: 45 bases, read in frame from the first base. V is clipped by 11 bases and J by 2 bases, and the sequence between their germline boundaries is 19 bases long. The germline V gene provides CDR1 MNHNS and CDR2 SASEGT.

The sample consisted of tumor tissue. The rearranged chain carries TRBV6-1 and TRBJ1-3, and TRBD1 may be the D gene, going by 5 matching bases. The TCR was taken from a male donor with retroperitoneal liposarcoma. The CDR3 corresponds to CAGRQSEGTGNTIYF. The DNA sequence reads TGTGCCGGGAGACAGTCCGAGGGGACTGGAAACACCATATATTTT.